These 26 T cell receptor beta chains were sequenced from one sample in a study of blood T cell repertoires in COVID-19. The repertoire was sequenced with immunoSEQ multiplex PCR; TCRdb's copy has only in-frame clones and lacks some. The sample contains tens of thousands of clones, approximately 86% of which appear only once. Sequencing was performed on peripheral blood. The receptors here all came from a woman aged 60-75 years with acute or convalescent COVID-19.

CDR3 region: CASSLGAHTEAFF. CDR3 coding DNA: TGTGCCAGTAGTTTGGGAGCCCACACTGAAGCTTTCTTT. This chain links TRBV19 with TRBJ1-1; D is unresolved. The germline V gene has CDR1 LNHDA and CDR2 SQIVND (reference sequence). With 5 bases removed from V and 3 bases from J, the gap between germline ends came to 10 bases. This CDR3 contains 13 residues.

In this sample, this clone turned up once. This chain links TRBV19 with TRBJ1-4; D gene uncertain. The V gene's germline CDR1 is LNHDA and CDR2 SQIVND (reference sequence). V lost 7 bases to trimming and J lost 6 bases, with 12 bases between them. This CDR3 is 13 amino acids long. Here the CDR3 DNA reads TGTGCCAGTACTCGGAGGAGGGATGAAAAACTGTTTTTT. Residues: CASTRRRDEKLFF.

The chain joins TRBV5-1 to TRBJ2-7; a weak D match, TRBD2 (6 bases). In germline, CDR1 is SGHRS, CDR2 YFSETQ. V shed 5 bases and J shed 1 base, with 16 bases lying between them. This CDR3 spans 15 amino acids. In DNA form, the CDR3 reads TGCGCCAGCAGGAGTTTGCCGGGGGAGTCCTACGAGCAGTACTTC. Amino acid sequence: CASRSLPGESYEQYF. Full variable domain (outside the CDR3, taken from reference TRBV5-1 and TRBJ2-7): KAGVTQTPRYLIKTRGQQVTLSCSPISGHRSVSWYQQTPGQGLQFLFEYFSETQRNKGNFPGRFSGRQFSNSRSEMNVSTLELGDSALYLCASRSLPGESYEQYFGPGTRLTVT.

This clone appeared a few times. The DNA for the CDR3 is TGTGCCAGCAGCTTGTCAAGAGCCGGGGAGCTGTTTTTT. Translation gives CASSLSRAGELFF. The genes are TRBV5-4 and TRBJ2-2, with D uncertain. The CDR3 consists of 13 residues. Trimming took 1 base from V and 6 from J, leaving 7 bases between them. Germline V gene lookup returns CDR1 SGHNT and CDR2 YYREEE (reference sequence).

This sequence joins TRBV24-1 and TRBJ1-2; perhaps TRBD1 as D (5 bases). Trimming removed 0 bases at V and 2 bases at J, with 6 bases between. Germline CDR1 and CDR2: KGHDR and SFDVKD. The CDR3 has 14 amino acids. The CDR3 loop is CATSDLRGNYGYTF. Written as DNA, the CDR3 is TGTGCCACCAGTGATTTGCGGGGGAACTATGGCTACACCTTC.

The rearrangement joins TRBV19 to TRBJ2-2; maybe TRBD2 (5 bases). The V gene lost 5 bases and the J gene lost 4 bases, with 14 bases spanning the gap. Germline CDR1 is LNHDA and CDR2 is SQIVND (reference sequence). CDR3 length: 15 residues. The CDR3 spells CASSVSLVSTGELFF. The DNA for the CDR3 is TGTGCCAGTAGTGTTTCACTAGTTTCCACCGGGGAGCTGTTTTTT.

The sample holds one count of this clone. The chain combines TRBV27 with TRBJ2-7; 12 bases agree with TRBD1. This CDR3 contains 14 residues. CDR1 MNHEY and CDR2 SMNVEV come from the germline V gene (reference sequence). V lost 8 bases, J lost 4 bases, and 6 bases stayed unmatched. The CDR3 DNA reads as TGTGCCAGCTCTTGGGACAGGGGGCCGTACGAGCAGTACTTC. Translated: CASSWDRGPYEQYF.

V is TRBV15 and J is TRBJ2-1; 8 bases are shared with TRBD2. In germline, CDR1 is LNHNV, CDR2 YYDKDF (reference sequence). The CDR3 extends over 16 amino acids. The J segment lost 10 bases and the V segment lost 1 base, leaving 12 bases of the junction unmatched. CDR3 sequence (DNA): TGTGCCACCAGCAGAGTAGCGGGAAGCTCTGGTTGGGAGCAGTTCTTC. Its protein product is CATSRVAGSSGWEQFF. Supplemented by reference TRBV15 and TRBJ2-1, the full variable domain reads DAMVIQNPRYQVTQFGKPVTLSCSQTLNHNVMYWYQQKSSQAPKLLFHYYDKDFNNEADTPDNFQSRRPNTSFCFLDIRSPGLGDTAMYLCATSRVAGSSGWEQFFGPGTRLTVL.

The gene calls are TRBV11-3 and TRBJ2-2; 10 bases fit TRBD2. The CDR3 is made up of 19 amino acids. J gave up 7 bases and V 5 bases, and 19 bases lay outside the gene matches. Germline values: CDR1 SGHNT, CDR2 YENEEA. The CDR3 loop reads CASSKGGLAGAPSGGELFF. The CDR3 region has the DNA TGTGCCAGCAGCAAGGGGGGGCTAGCGGGGGCCCCCTCGGGCGGGGAGCTGTTTTTT.

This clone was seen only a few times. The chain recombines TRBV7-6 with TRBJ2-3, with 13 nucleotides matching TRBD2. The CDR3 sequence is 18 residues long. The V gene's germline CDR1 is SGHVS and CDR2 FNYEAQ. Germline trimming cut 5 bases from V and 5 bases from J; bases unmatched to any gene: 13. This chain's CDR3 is CASSPTLTSGGAKDTQYF. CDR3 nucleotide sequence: TGTGCCAGCAGCCCGACCCTTACTAGCGGGGGGGCCAAAGATACGCAGTATTTT. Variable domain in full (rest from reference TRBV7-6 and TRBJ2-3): GAGVSQSPRYKVTKRGQDVALRCDPISGHVSLYWYRQALGQGPEFLTYFNYEAQQDKSGLPNDRFSAERPEGSISTLTIQRTEQRDSAMYRCASSPTLTSGGAKDTQYFGPGTRLTVL.

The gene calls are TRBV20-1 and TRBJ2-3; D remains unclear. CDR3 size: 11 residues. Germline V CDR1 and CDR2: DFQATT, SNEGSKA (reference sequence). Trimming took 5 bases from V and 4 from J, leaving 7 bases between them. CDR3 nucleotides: TGCAGTGCTCCTAGGTCAGATACGCAGTATTTT. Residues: CSAPRSDTQYF.

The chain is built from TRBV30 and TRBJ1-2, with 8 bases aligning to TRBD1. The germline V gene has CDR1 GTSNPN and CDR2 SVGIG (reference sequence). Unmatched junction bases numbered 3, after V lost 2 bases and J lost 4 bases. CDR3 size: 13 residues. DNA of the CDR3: TGTGCCTGGAGTAGAGACAGGGGCTATGGCTACACCTTC. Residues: CAWSRDRGYGYTF.

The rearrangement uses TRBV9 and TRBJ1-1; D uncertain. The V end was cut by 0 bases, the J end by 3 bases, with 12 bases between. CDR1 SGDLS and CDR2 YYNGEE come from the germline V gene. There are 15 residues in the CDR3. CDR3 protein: CASSVAQEGYTEAFF. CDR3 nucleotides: TGTGCCAGCAGCGTAGCTCAAGAGGGTTACACTGAAGCTTTCTTT.

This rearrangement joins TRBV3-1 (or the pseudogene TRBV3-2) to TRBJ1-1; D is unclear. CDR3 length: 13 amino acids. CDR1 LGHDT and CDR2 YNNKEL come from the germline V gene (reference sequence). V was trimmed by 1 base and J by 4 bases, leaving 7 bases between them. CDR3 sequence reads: CASSQGRVTEAFF. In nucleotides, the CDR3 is TGTGCCAGCAGCCAAGGGAGGGTCACTGAAGCTTTCTTT.

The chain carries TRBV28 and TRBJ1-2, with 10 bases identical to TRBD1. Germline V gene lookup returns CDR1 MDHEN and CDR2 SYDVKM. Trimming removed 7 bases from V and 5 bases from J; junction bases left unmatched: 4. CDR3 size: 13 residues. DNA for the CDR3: TGTGCCAGCAAGGGACAGGGGTTGTATGGCTACACCTTC. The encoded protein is CASKGQGLYGYTF.

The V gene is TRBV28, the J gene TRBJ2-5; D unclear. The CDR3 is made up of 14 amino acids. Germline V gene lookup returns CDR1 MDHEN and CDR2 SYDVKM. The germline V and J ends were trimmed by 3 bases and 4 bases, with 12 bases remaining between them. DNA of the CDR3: TGTGCCAGCAGTTTGGTTTTGCTGCGAGAGACCCAGTACTTC. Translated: CASSLVLLRETQYF.

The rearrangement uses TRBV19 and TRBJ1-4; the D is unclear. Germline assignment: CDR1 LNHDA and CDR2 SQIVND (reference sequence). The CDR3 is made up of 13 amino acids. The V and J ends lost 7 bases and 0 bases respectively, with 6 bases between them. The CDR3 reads CASTGTTNEKLFF. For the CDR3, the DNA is TGTGCCAGTACGGGGACAACTAATGAAAAACTGTTTTTT.

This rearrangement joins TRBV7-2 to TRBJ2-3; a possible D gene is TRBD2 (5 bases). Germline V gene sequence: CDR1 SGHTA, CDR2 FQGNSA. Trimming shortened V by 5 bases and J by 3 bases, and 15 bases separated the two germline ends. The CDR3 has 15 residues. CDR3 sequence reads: CASSPDGRGTDTQYF. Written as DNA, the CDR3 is TGTGCCAGCAGCCCCGACGGAAGAGGGACAGATACGCAGTATTTT.

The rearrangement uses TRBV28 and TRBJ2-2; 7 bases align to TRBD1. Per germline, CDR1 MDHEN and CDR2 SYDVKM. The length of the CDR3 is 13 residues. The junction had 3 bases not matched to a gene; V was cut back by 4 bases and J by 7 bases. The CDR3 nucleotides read TGTGCCAGCAGTTCAGGGGGTGGCGGGGAGCTGTTTTTT. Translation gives CASSSGGGGELFF.

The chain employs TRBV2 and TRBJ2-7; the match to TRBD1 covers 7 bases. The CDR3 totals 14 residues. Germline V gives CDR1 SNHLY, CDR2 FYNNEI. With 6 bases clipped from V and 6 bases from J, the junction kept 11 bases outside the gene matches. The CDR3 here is CASRDLTGAGEQYF. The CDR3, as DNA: TGTGCCAGCAGAGATTTAACAGGGGCCGGCGAGCAGTACTTC. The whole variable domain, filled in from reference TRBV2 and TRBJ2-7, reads EPEVTQTPSHQVTQMGQEVILRCVPISNHLYFYWYRQILGQKVEFLVSFYNNEISEKSEIFDDQFSVERPDGSNFTLKIRSTKLEDSAMYFCASRDLTGAGEQYFGPGTRLTVT.

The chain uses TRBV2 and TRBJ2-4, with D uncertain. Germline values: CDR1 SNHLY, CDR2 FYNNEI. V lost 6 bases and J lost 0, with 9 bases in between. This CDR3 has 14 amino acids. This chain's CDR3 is CASSPKLAKNIQYF. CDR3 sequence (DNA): TGTGCCAGCAGCCCGAAACTAGCCAAAAACATTCAGTACTTC.

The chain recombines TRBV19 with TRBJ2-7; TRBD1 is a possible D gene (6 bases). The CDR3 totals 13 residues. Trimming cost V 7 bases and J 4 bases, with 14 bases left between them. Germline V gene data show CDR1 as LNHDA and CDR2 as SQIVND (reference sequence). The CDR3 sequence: CASNIGTPYEQYF. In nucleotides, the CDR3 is TGTGCCAGTAACATCGGGACACCATACGAGCAGTACTTC.

The CDR3 is CASSQNGEETQYF. CDR3 bases: TGTGCCAGCAGCCAAAATGGGGAGGAGACCCAGTACTTC. V usage is TRBV6-5 and J usage is TRBJ2-5; perhaps TRBD2 as D (5 bases). The CDR3 is made up of 13 amino acids. CDR1 is MNHEY, CDR2 SVGAGI, per germline. The V gene lost 6 bases and the J gene lost 5 bases, with 13 bases spanning the gap.

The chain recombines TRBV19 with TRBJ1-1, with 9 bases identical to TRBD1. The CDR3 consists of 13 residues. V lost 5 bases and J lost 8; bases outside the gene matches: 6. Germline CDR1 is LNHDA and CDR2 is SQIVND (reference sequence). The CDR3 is CASSSTGGPEAFF. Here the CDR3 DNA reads TGTGCCAGTAGTTCCACAGGGGGCCCCGAAGCTTTCTTT.

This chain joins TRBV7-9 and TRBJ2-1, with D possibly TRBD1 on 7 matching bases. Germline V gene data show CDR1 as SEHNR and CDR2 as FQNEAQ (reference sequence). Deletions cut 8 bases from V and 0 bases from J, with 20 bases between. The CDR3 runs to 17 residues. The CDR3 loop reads CASGYSGGLSSYNEQFF. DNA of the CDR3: TGTGCCAGCGGCTACTCAGGGGGGTTGAGCTCCTACAATGAGCAGTTCTTC.

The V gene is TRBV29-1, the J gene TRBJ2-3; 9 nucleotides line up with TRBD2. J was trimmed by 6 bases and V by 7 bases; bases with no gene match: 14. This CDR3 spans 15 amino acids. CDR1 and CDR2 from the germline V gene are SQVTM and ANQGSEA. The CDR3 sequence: CSATDSTSGSDTQYF. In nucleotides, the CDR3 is TGCAGCGCAACGGACAGTACTAGCGGGTCCGATACGCAGTATTTT.